This TCR beta chain originates from a study of shared clonotypes between healthy human individuals. The protocol was immunoSEQ multiplex PCR, while the TCRdb copy is restricted to in-frame clones and leaves out a portion. The table records about 1.5 million clones, nearly 99% of them present only once. Germline loops: CDR1 WNHNN, CDR2 SYGVQD (reference sequence). V shed 6 bases and J shed 1 base, with 9 bases lying between them. This CDR3 spans 13 amino acids. With regard to this clone: The target antigen is unknown.

The donor population consisted of healthy HIV-negative adults with no recent acute infections or vaccinations. The study's findings and limits: Some naive CD4 clonotypes, around 4.9%, turned up in common across several donors.

This sequence originates from a man in his thirties or forties in good health. The V gene is TRBV10-1, the J gene TRBJ1-1, with D maybe TRBD1 (6 bases). The specimen was naive CD4+ T cells sorted from blood. Subset denoted: CD45RA+ positively selected. CDR3 nucleotide sequence: TGCGCCAGCAGAAGGGGACAGAACACTGAAGCTTTCTTT. Protein product: CASRRGQNTEAFF.